The 30 T cell receptor beta chains below all came from one sample that was sequenced in a study of blood T cell repertoires in COVID-19 (dated by TCRdb to the early 2020s). Libraries were constructed by the immunoSEQ multiplex PCR assay. Here the immuneACCESS table is served through TCRdb, limited to in-frame sequences with V and J called. Missing clones are a known gap in these copies; in checked studies unresolved V genes cover under half, and the rest lacks a known reason. Recorded for this sample are just over 150,000 clones; less than 85% of them occurred a single time. The top ten clonotypes cover less than 3.5% of the sample. Material: peripheral blood. These receptors were obtained from a human donor with acute or convalescent COVID-19. The donor label of this sample is uncertain.

The chain couples TRBV29-1 to TRBJ2-7; 9 nucleotides line up with TRBD1. Germline lookup yields CDR1 SQVTM and CDR2 ANQGSEA. V trimming: 7 bases; J trimming: 6 bases; junction bases outside the gene matches: 10. There are 13 residues in the CDR3. For the CDR3, the DNA is TGCAGCGCGTACAGGGGGCGGGATGGCGAGCAGTACTTC. This gives the protein CSAYRGRDGEQYF.

This chain connects TRBV12-5 to TRBJ1-2, with a weak D call TRBD1 (6 bases). Per germline, CDR1 LGHNT and CDR2 FRNRAP. The CDR3 totals 16 residues. Trimming removed 5 bases from V and 1 base from J, with 17 bases in between. Here the CDR3 DNA reads TGTGCTAGTGGTCCCCCGGACAGCGTCTTTAACTATGGCTACACCTTC. This codes for CASGPPDSVFNYGYTF. Based on the CDR3 plus reference TRBV12-5 and TRBJ1-2, the full variable domain is DARVTQTPRHKVTEMGQEVTMRCQPILGHNTVFWYRQTMMQGLELLAYFRNRAPLDDSGMPKDRFSAEMPDATLATLKIQPSEPRDSAVYFCASGPPDSVFNYGYTFGSGTRLTVV.

The genes are TRBV7-2 and TRBJ1-2; 8 bases match TRBD1. The germline V gene encodes CDR1 SGHTA and CDR2 FQGNSA. V lost 3 bases to trimming and J lost 4 bases; unmatched junction nucleotides: 7. The CDR3 runs to 15 residues. The CDR3 nucleotides are TGTGCCAGCAGCTTGAATGACAGGGGCTTCTATGGCTACACCTTC. It codes for CASSLNDRGFYGYTF.

V and J are TRBV19 and TRBJ1-6; the match to TRBD1 covers 7 bases. CDR3 size: 15 residues. The germline V gene has CDR1 LNHDA and CDR2 SQIVND (reference sequence). V shed 6 bases, J shed 5 bases, and the junction held 7 bases outside the gene matches. DNA of the CDR3: TGTGCCAGTAGCCGGGACAGCAGTAATAATTCACCCCTCCACTTT. Amino acids: CASSRDSSNNSPLHF.

V is TRBV19 and J is TRBJ1-1; a possible D gene is TRBD1 (5 bases). The CDR3 totals 11 residues. Per germline, CDR1 LNHDA and CDR2 SQIVND (reference sequence). Trimming cost V 5 bases and J 7 bases, with 8 bases left between them. CDR3 amino acids: CASSQGSEAFF. The CDR3 DNA reads TGTGCCAGTAGTCAGGGCAGTGAAGCTTTCTTT.

The chain employs TRBV5-1 and TRBJ1-2, with D unclear. V was trimmed by 3 bases and J by 8 bases, leaving 11 bases between them. The germline V gene has CDR1 SGHRS and CDR2 YFSETQ. The CDR3 length is 12 residues. The CDR3 nucleotides are TGCGCCAGCAGCTCCGGACCGGGGGGCTACACCTTC. Protein sequence: CASSSGPGGYTF.

The chain uses TRBV6-5 and TRBJ1-3; D gene ambiguous. The CDR3 consists of 16 residues. Germline V lookup: CDR1 MNHEY, CDR2 SVGAGI. V shed 0 bases and J shed 0 bases, with 9 bases lying between them. CDR3 residues: CASSYSYRSSGNTIYF. Here the CDR3 DNA reads TGTGCCAGCAGTTACTCGTACAGAAGCTCTGGAAACACCATATATTTT.

The V gene is TRBV27, the J gene TRBJ1-2; maybe TRBD1 (5 bases). The CDR3 spans 18 residues. V dropped 5 bases and J dropped 1 base, with 23 bases sitting between them. Looked up from germline, CDR1 is MNHEY and CDR2 is SMNVEV (reference sequence). CDR3 loop: CASSQTPPRQGGNYGYTF. The DNA of the CDR3 is TGTGCCAGCAGTCAAACTCCCCCGAGGCAGGGCGGTAACTATGGCTACACCTTC.

The chain employs TRBV29-1 and TRBJ1-1; 8 bases match TRBD1. The CDR3 spans 13 residues. Per germline, CDR1 SQVTM and CDR2 ANQGSEA. Trimming cost V 7 bases and J 1 base; bases outside gene matches: 5. The CDR3 loop reads CSAIRGPNTEAFF. The CDR3 nucleotides read TGCAGCGCGATCAGGGGGCCGAACACTGAAGCTTTCTTT.

The chain is built from TRBV12-3 or TRBV12-4 and TRBJ2-3, with D perhaps TRBD2 (5 bases). V gave up 4 bases and J gave up 5 bases, with 10 bases separating them. This CDR3 region has 13 residues. The CDR3 is CASSSQLGDTQYF. The CDR3 DNA follows: TGTGCCAGCAGTTCCCAACTAGGAGATACGCAGTATTTT.

The J gene is TRBJ2-5, the V gene TRBV3-1 (or the pseudogene TRBV3-2), with TRBD1 identical over 8 bases. The germline CDR1 and CDR2 sequences are LGHDT and YNNKEL (reference sequence). The CDR3 loop spans 15 amino acids. The V segment lost 2 bases and the J segment 2 bases; nucleotides outside the gene matches: 4. Written as DNA, the CDR3 is TGTGCCAGCAGCCAATCTGACAGGGGACAAGAGACCCAGTACTTC. Amino acid sequence: CASSQSDRGQETQYF.

The V and J genes are TRBV12-5 and TRBJ2-7, with D possibly matching TRBD1 (7 bases). The germline gives CDR1 LGHNT, CDR2 FRNRAP. The ends were cut back, 1 base at V and 4 bases at J, with 11 bases in the middle. This CDR3 region has 14 residues. The CDR3: CASGLEAGGYEQYF. The CDR3, as DNA: TGTGCTAGTGGTTTGGAAGCAGGGGGGTACGAGCAGTACTTC.

The gene calls are TRBV5-1 and TRBJ2-5, with a possible D match to TRBD2 (7 bases). This CDR3 comprises 16 residues. Germline values: CDR1 SGHRS, CDR2 YFSETQ. V lost 4 bases and J lost 2, with 18 bases in between. The CDR3 DNA reads TGCGCCAGCAGCCCCCGGGGGCTAGCGGTTCAAGAGACCCAGTACTTC. This encodes CASSPRGLAVQETQYF.

The genes are TRBV20-1 and TRBJ1-5; maybe TRBD1 (5 bases). The germline V and J ends were trimmed by 3 bases and 6 bases, with 15 bases remaining between them. The CDR3 runs 14 residues. Germline V gene data show CDR1 as DFQATT and CDR2 as SNEGSKA (reference sequence). The chain's CDR3 is CSASFRGHGQPQHF. CDR3 coding DNA: TGCAGTGCTAGTTTTAGGGGTCACGGTCAGCCCCAGCATTTT.

The chain has TRBV24-1 and TRBJ2-1; TRBD2 might be the D (6 bases). Germline values: CDR1 KGHDR, CDR2 SFDVKD. V was cut by 4 bases and J by 1 base, with 10 bases left in between. The length of the CDR3 is 15 residues. CDR3 sequence: CATSEGGRSYNEQFF. The CDR3, as DNA: TGTGCCACCAGTGAAGGAGGGAGGTCCTACAATGAGCAGTTCTTC.

The chain uses TRBV28 and TRBJ1-5; 8 bases align to TRBD1. Germline V CDR1 and CDR2: MDHEN, SYDVKM. Trimming removed 5 bases from V and 6 bases from J; junction bases left unmatched: 9. The CDR3 loop spans 15 amino acids. The CDR3 region is CASSPGQARGQPQHF. The DNA for the CDR3 is TGTGCCAGCAGTCCGGGACAGGCCAGGGGTCAGCCCCAGCATTTT.

The V and J genes are TRBV14 and TRBJ2-7; D may be TRBD1 (6 bases). The CDR3 spans 13 residues. In germline, CDR1 is SGHDN, CDR2 FVKESK. The V end lost 6 bases, the J end lost 2 bases, and 11 bases lay between the germline ends. The CDR3 here is CASSEQGPYEQYF. The CDR3 DNA sequence: TGTGCCAGCAGTGAACAGGGACCCTACGAGCAGTACTTC.

The table lists this clone with a count of one. This chain connects TRBV27 to TRBJ2-2, with D hard to call. This CDR3 contains 15 residues. Germline CDR1 reads MNHEY; CDR2 reads SMNVEV (reference sequence). The V gene lost 6 bases and the J gene lost 0 bases, with 11 bases spanning the gap. The CDR3 coding sequence is TGTGCCAGCAGAATTCAGGCTTCGAACACCGGGGAGCTGTTTTTT. Translating it yields CASRIQASNTGELFF.

This clone was observed a single time. CDR3 region: CASSTQNGGYGYTF. DNA of the CDR3: TGTGCCAGTAGTACACAGAATGGAGGCTATGGCTACACCTTC. The chain joins TRBV19 to TRBJ1-2; D gene uncertain. V shed 4 bases and J shed 4 bases, with 13 bases lying between them. CDR1 and CDR2 (germline): LNHDA, SQIVND (reference sequence). The CDR3 consists of 14 residues.

The gene calls are TRBV6-5 and TRBJ1-1; 7 nucleotides line up with TRBD1. The CDR3 consists of 15 residues. V lost 6 bases, J lost 5 bases, and 12 bases stayed unmatched. CDR1 is MNHEY, CDR2 SVGAGI, per germline. The chain's CDR3 is CASRQMTGLLTEAFF. CDR3 nucleotides: TGTGCCAGCAGACAAATGACAGGGCTTCTGACTGAAGCTTTCTTT.

This chain links TRBV28 with TRBJ1-5, with D tentatively TRBD1 (6 bases). Germline lookup yields CDR1 MDHEN and CDR2 SYDVKM. The CDR3 is 14 residues long. V was cut by 2 bases and J by 5 bases, with 10 bases left in between. The CDR3 reads CASSLPNRDQPQHF. The CDR3 DNA sequence: TGTGCCAGCAGTTTACCAAACAGGGATCAGCCCCAGCATTTT.

The rearrangement uses TRBV20-1 and TRBJ2-7, with D perhaps matching TRBD2 (7 bases). There are 13 residues in the CDR3. V lost 3 bases, J lost 6 bases, and 15 bases lay in between. Germline values: CDR1 DFQATT, CDR2 SNEGSKA (reference sequence). The DNA for the CDR3 is TGCAGTGCTAGTGTGGGGGGGCCGAGCGAGCAGTACTTC. Protein: CSASVGGPSEQYF.

Regarding this clone: Mismatch with germline at one junction end may stem from a read error. This chain links TRBV19 with TRBJ2-7; D is perhaps TRBD2 (5 bases). From germline, CDR1 is LNHDA and CDR2 SQIVND (reference sequence). The CDR3 totals 16 residues. CDR3 in DNA: TGTGCCAGTAGGATAGTGGGCGGGCCGAACTCCTACGAGCAGTACTTC. Its translation: CASRIVGGPNSYEQYF.

This chain joins TRBV6-9 and TRBJ1-6; no clear D. Germline CDR1 MNHGY, CDR2 SVAAGI. V lost 1 base and J 6 bases, leaving 7 bases between the germline ends. This CDR3 is built from 14 residues. The CDR3: CASSYLERNSPLHF. CDR3 nucleotide sequence: TGTGCCAGCAGTTATTTAGAGCGTAATTCACCCCTCCACTTT.

The rearrangement uses TRBV3-1 (or the pseudogene TRBV3-2) and TRBJ2-7; 8 nucleotides agree with TRBD1. Per germline, CDR1 LGHDT and CDR2 YNNKEL (reference sequence). This CDR3 region has 14 residues. The trim removed 5 bases at V and 1 base at J, leaving 4 bases unmatched. CDR3 DNA sequence: TGTGCCAGCAGCACCCGACAGGGGTCCTACGAGCAGTACTTC. Its translation: CASSTRQGSYEQYF.

Turning to this clone: Distinct nucleotide sequences in the sample also encode this CDR3. The V call is TRBV3-1 (or the pseudogene TRBV3-2), the J call TRBJ1-2, with TRBD1 matching 8 bases. CDR1 and CDR2 (germline): LGHDT, YNNKEL (reference sequence). This CDR3 comprises 13 residues. V lost 3 bases and J lost 6; bases outside the gene matches: 3. As DNA, the CDR3 is TGTGCCAGCAGCCAGAGACAGGGGAATGGCTACACCTTC. Translated: CASSQRQGNGYTF.

The chain combines TRBV5-4 with TRBJ2-1, with no clear D. CDR1 is SGHNT, CDR2 YYREEE, per germline (reference sequence). This CDR3 has 14 amino acids. Trimming left V 3 bases short and J 3 bases short, with 10 bases between. CDR3 bases: TGTGCCAGCAGCTCCGGTGGTCGCTACAATGAGCAGTTCTTC. Translating it yields CASSSGGRYNEQFF.

The DNA of the CDR3 is TGTGCCAGCTCACCACGGACAGCTTACTCTGGAAACACCATATATTTT. Encoded protein: CASSPRTAYSGNTIYF. The gene calls are TRBV18 and TRBJ1-3; D is perhaps TRBD1 (6 bases). Germline CDR1 reads KGHSH; CDR2 reads LQKENI. V gave up 1 base and J gave up 0 bases, with 10 bases separating them. This CDR3 region has 16 residues. The entire variable domain, with the rest obtained from reference TRBV18 and TRBJ1-3, is as follows: NAGVMQNPRHLVRRRGQEARLRCSPMKGHSHVYWYRQLPEEGLKFMVYLQKENIIDESGMPKERFSAEFPKEGPSILRIQQVVRGDSAAYFCASSPRTAYSGNTIYFGEGSWLTVV.

V is TRBV7-9 and J is TRBJ1-2; 9 bases agree with TRBD1. The germline gives CDR1 SEHNR, CDR2 FQNEAQ (reference sequence). CDR3 size: 14 residues. Trimming took 5 bases from V and 6 from J; bases not matched to a gene: 7. The chain's CDR3 is CASSPLTGGNGYTF. CDR3 in DNA: TGTGCCAGCAGCCCGTTAACAGGGGGCAATGGCTACACCTTC.

This chain joins TRBV28 and TRBJ1-2; 8 nucleotides match TRBD1. Looked up from germline, CDR1 is MDHEN and CDR2 is SYDVKM. The CDR3 length is 15 residues. The V segment lost 5 bases and the J segment 9 bases; nucleotides outside the gene matches: 14. The CDR3 bases are TGTGCCAGCAGTGAGTACGGACAGGGAAGTCTCCGCTACACCTTC. Its protein product is CASSEYGQGSLRYTF.